The text below deals with one T cell receptor beta chain. In germline, CDR1 is SGHDT, CDR2 YYEEEE. Trimming stripped 2 bases from V and 4 bases from J, with 7 bases between. This CDR3 spans 12 amino acids. The sample comes from a study of control samples from healthy donors and cancer patients. Sequenced by immunoSEQ multiplex PCR; TCRdb stores in-frame clones only, minus some. The table lists some 120,000 clones, about 93% of them singletons. The chain employs TRBV5-6 and TRBJ2-7; D uncertain. The source material was blood. The origin of this receptor is a man younger than 35 in good health. In DNA form, the CDR3 reads TGTGCCAGCAGCTTTGGGGTATACGAGCAGTACTTC. Its translation: CASSFGVYEQYF.